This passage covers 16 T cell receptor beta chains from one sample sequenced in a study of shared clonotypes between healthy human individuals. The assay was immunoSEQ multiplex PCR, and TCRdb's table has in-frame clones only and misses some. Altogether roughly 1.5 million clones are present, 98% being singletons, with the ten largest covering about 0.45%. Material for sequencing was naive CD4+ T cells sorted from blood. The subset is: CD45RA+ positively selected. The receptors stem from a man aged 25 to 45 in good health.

The CDR3 here is CASSRTSGRSNEQFF. The CDR3 DNA reads TGTGCCAGCAGTCGGACTAGCGGGAGATCCAATGAGCAGTTCTTC. The genes are TRBV28 and TRBJ2-1, with TRBD2 matching over 13 bases. CDR1 is MDHEN, CDR2 SYDVKM, per germline. This CDR3 comprises 15 residues. The junction had 4 bases not matched to a gene; V was cut back by 5 bases and J by 6 bases.

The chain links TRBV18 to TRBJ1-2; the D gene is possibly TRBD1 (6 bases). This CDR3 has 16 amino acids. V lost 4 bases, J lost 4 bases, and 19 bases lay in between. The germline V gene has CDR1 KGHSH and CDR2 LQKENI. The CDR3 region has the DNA TGTGCCAGCTCACTTCGGTCCGGGGGCGAAAGCTATGGCTACACCTTC. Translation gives CASSLRSGGESYGYTF. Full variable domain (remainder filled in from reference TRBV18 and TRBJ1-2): NAGVMQNPRHLVRRRGQEARLRCSPMKGHSHVYWYRQLPEEGLKFMVYLQKENIIDESGMPKERFSAEFPKEGPSILRIQQVVRGDSAAYFCASSLRSGGESYGYTFGSGTRLTVV.

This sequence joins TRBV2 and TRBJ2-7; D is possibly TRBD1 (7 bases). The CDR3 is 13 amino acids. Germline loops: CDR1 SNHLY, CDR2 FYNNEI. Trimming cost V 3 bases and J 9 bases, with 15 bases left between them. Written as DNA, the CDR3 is TGTGCCAGCAGTGATGGAGGGGGCGTTCGGCAGTACTTC. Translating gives CASSDGGGVRQYF.

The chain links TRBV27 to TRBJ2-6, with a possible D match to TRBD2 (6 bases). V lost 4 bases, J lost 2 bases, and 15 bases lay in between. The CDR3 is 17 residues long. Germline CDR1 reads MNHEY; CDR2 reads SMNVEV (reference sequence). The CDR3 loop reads CASSSHRWGAGANVLTF. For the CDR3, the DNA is TGTGCCAGCAGTTCCCACCGGTGGGGGGCTGGGGCCAACGTCCTGACTTTC.

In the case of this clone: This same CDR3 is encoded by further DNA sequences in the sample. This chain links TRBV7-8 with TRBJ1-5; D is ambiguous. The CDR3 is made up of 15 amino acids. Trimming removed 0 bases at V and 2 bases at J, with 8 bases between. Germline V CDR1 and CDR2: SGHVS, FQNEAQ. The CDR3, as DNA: TGTGCCAGCAGCTTAGCTCGTCAGGGCAATCAGCCCCAGCATTTT. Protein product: CASSLARQGNQPQHF.

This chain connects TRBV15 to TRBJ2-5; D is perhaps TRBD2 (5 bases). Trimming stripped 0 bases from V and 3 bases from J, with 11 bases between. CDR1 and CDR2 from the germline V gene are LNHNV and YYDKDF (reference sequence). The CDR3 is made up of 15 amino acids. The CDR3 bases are TGTGCCACCAGCAGAGAAGCGGCTCTTAAAGAGACCCAGTACTTC. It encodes CATSREAALKETQYF.

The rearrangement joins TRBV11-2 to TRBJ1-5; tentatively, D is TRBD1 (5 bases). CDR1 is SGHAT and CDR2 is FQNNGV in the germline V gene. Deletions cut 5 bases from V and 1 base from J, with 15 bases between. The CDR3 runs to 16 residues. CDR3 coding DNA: TGTGCCAGCAGCCCGGGACTCTTGGGAAGCAATCAGCCCCAGCATTTT. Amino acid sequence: CASSPGLLGSNQPQHF.

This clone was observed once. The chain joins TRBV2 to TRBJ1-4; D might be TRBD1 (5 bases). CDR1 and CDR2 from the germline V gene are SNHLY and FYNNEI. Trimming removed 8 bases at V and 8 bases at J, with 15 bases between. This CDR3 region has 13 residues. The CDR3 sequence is CASRDGREEKLFF. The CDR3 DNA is TGTGCCAGCCGGGACGGCCGCGAGGAAAAACTGTTTTTT.

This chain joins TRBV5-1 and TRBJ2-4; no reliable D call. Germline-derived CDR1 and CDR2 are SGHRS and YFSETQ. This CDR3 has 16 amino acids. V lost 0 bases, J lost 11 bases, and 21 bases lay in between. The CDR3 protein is CASSLGPMVPTQLQYF. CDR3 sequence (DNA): TGCGCCAGCAGCTTGGGGCCGATGGTCCCAACCCAGCTTCAGTACTTC. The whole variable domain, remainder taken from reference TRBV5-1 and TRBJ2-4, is KAGVTQTPRYLIKTRGQQVTLSCSPISGHRSVSWYQQTPGQGLQFLFEYFSETQRNKGNFPGRFSGRQFSNSRSEMNVSTLELGDSALYLCASSLGPMVPTQLQYFGAGTRLSVL.

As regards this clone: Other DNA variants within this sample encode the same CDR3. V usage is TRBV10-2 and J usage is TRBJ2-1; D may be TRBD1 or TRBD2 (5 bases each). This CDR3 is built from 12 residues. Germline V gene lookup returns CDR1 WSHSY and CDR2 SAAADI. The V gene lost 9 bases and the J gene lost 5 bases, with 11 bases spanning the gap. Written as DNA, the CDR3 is TGCGCCAGTTCCGGGACCCACAATGAGCAGTTCTTC. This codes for CASSGTHNEQFF.

CDR3 in DNA: TGTGCCAGCAGCCCCCAGGGAAGCCCCATACACTACGAGCAGTACTTC. It encodes CASSPQGSPIHYEQYF. J is TRBJ2-7 and V is TRBV9; a weak D match, TRBD1 (5 bases). This CDR3 contains 16 residues. The germline CDR1 and CDR2 sequences are SGDLS and YYNGEE. The V end was cut by 4 bases, the J end by 3 bases, with 20 bases between.

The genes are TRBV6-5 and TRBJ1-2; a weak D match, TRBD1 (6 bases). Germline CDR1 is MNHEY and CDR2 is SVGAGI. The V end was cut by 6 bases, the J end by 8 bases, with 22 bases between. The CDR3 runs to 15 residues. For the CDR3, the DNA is TGTGCCAGCAGCTCACCGTTTTTGGGGGCAGGGGGCTACACCTTC. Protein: CASSSPFLGAGGYTF.

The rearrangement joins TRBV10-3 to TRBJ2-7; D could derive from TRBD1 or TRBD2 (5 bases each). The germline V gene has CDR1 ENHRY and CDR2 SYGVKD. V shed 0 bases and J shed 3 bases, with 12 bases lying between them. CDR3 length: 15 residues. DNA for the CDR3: TGTGCCATCAGTGAGTCTTCTCGAGGGGACTACGAGCAGTACTTC. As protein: CAISESSRGDYEQYF.

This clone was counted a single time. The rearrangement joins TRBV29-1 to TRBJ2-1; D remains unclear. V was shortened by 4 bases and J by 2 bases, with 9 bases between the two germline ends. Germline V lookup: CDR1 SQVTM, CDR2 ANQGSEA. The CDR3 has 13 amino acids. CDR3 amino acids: CSVAPVPYNEQFF. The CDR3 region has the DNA TGCAGCGTTGCCCCGGTCCCCTACAATGAGCAGTTCTTC.

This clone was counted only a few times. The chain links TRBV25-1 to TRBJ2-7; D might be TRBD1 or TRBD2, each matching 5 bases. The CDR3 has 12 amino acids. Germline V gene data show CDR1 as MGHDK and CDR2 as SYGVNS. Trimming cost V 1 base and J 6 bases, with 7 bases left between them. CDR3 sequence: CASSEWGIEQYF. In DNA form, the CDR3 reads TGTGCCAGCAGTGAATGGGGGATCGAGCAGTACTTC.

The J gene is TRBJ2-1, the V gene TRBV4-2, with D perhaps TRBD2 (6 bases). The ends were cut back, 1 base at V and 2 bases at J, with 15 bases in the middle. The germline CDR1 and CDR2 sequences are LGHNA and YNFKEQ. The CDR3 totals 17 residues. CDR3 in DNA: TGTGCCAGCAGCCAAGCCAATGAGGGACTGCCCTACAATGAGCAGTTCTTC. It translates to CASSQANEGLPYNEQFF.